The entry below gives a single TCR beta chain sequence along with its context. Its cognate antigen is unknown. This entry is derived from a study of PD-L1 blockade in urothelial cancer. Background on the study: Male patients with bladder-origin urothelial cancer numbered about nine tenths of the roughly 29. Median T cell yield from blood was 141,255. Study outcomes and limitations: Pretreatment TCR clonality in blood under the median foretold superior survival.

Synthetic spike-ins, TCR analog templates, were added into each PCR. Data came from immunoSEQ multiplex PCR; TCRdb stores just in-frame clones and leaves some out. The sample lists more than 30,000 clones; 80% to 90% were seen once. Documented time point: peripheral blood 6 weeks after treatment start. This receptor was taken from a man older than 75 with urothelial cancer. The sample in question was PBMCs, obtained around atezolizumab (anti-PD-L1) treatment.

The CDR3 DNA is TGTGCCAGCTCACCACAGGGGTCGGCCCGGGTCGATCAGCCCCAGCATTTT. Residues: CASSPQGSARVDQPQHF. The rearrangement joins TRBV18 to TRBJ1-5, with D possibly TRBD1 on 5 matching bases. Deletions cut 1 base from V and 5 bases from J, with 18 bases between. CDR1 is KGHSH and CDR2 is LQKENI in the germline V gene. The CDR3 is 17 amino acids.